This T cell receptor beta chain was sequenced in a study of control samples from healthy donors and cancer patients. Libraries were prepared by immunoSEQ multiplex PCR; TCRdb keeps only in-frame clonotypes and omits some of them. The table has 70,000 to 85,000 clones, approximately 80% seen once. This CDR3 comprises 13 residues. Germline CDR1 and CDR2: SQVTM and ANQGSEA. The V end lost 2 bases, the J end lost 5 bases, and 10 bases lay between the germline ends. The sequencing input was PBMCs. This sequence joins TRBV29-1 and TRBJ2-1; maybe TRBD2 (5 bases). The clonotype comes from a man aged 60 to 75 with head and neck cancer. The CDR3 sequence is CSVELTSNNEQFF. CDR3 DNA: TGCAGCGTTGAATTAACTAGTAACAATGAGCAGTTCTTC.